This T cell receptor (beta chain) comes out of a study of molecular identifiers for immune sequencing clone quantification. Study information: Five aliquots were made in replicates from the RNA of approximately 20,000 or 98,000 naive CD8 cells, and four were sequenced. Study results and caveats: Researchers reportedly could pick up spiked Jurkat TCR RNA from one cell mixed into approximately 1 million naive cells. Among effectors, clones above 20 RNA copies held over 98% of molecules; among naive cells, under 1%.

The CDR3 extends over 15 amino acids. Per the germline V gene, CDR1 is KGHDR and CDR2 is SFDVKD. V lost 12 bases, J lost 0 bases, and 17 bases lay in between. Previously described methods and listed TCR primers were used for bulk TCR libraries. TCRdb independently ran MiXCR on the PCR reads; one entry per CDR3 protein. The profile shows about 640,000 distinct CDR3 sequences, around 20% of them singletons. Of note for this clonotype: The antigen is unknown.

The origin of this receptor is a human donor in good health. Some libraries in this study had Jurkat cell RNA spiked in. V and J are TRBV24-1 and TRBJ1-3; D perhaps matches TRBD1 (5 bases). Sequencing input: naive CD8+ T cells from blood, with Jurkat cell RNA spiked in. The subset was: FACS-sorted CD8+CD4-CCR7+CD45RA+ naive T cells. CDR3 loop: CASPPGLNSGNTIYF. CDR3 bases: TGTGCCTCCCCCCCAGGGCTCAACTCTGGAAACACCATATATTTT.